Listed below are T cell receptor beta chains from one sample, sequenced in a study of blood T cells in healthy people across ages. TCRdb re-derived calls from the 5' RACE reads in MiXCR, one entry per CDR3 protein. The table records 1.5 million to 2 million distinct CDR3 sequences, around half of them present only once. Sequenced sample: blood. All receptors come from a woman between 40 and 50 years old in good health. Both conserved end residues are part of each CDR3. The D gene is left open where the match is weak. Part of the rows lack a size; the others show once, few, many or a class for expanded clones.

TRBV9,NA,14,TRBJ2-5,TRBD2,TGTGCCAGCAGCGGACTAGCGGACCAAGAGACCCAGTACTTC,CASSGLADQETQYF
TRBV29-1,NA,19,TRBJ2-3,TRBD2,TGCAGCGTTGAAAGGGTATTCCCTAGCGGGGGGGCCGGCGCAGATACGCAGTATTTT,CSVERVFPSGGAGADTQYF
TRBV29-1,NA,14,TRBJ2-7,NA,TGCAGCGCCGCGGACCGTCACCACTCCTACGAGCAGTACTTC,CSAADRHHSYEQYF
TRBV19,NA,13,TRBJ2-5,TRBD1,TGTGCCAGCCTTGGGACAGGGTTGTCGGAGCAGTACTTC,CASLGTGLSEQYF
TRBV12-3/TRBV12-4,NA,16,TRBJ2-5,NA,TGTGCCAGCAGTTCTCGGGGAGGGGGGTACCAAGAGACCCAGTACTTC,CASSSRGGGYQETQYF
TRBV4-3,NA,15,TRBJ2-1,TRBD2,TGCGCCAGCAGCCAAGATGGGACTAGGAACAATGAGCAGTTCTTC,CASSQDGTRNNEQFF
TRBV28,few,14,TRBJ2-3,NA,TGTGCCAGCAGGTGGAGCCCCATCCCAGATACGCAGTATTTT,CASRWSPIPDTQYF
TRBV7-6,NA,15,TRBJ2-5,TRBD1,TGTGCCAGCAGCAGAGAGACAGGGGTGTGGAATGAGCAGTACTTC,CASSRETGVWNEQYF
TRBV29-1,few,16,TRBJ2-6,NA,TGCAGCGTTGATACACTTACATCCTCTGGGGCCAACGTCCTGACTTTC,CSVDTLTSSGANVLTF
TRBV5-1,few,15,TRBJ2-1,NA,TGCGCCAGCAGCTTGTTTCGGGAGTCCTACAATGAGCAGTTCTTC,CASSLFRESYNEQFF
TRBV6-5,NA,15,TRBJ2-5,TRBD2,TGTGCCAGCAGTTCCGACGGACTAGGACGGGAGACCCAGTACTTC,CASSSDGLGRETQYF
TRBV7-7,NA,13,TRBJ2-7,NA,TGTGCTAGCAGCACAGGGAGACGAGAGTCCCAGTACTTC,CASSTGRRESQYF
TRBV5-1,NA,14,TRBJ2-7,TRBD1,TGCGCCAGCAGCGGACGGACAGGGATCGACGAGCAGTACTTC,CASSGRTGIDEQYF
TRBV5-6,NA,15,TRBJ2-4,NA,TGTGCCAGCAGCTCCTTTCATCTAGGGTTGGACATTCAGTACTTC,CASSSFHLGLDIQYF
TRBV14,NA,16,TRBJ2-1,TRBD1,TGTGCCAGCAGGAATTCCGGACAGGGCGCCTACAATGAGCAGTTCTTC,CASRNSGQGAYNEQFF
TRBV20-1,NA,17,TRBJ1-1,NA,TGCAGTGCTAGAGATCTCAGACCACGGAATAAGAACACTGAAGCTTTCTTT,CSARDLRPRNKNTEAFF
TRBV19,NA,14,TRBJ2-5,NA,TGTGCCAGTAGTATAGGGGACCCCCAAGAGACCCAGTACTTC,CASSIGDPQETQYF
TRBV20-1,NA,16,TRBJ2-5,NA,TGCAGTGCTAGAGATCTGAGGAGGAAGAAACAAGAGACCCAGTACTTC,CSARDLRRKKQETQYF
TRBV4-3,once,15,TRBJ1-4,NA,TGCGCCAGCAGCCATCTGGGACAAATAGAGGAAAAACTGTTTTTT,CASSHLGQIEEKLFF
TRBV20-1,NA,11,TRBJ2-3,NA,TGCAGTGCTAGAAGGGCGGATACGCAGTATTTT,CSARRADTQYF
TRBV27,NA,14,TRBJ2-5,NA,TGTGCCAGCAGTTGGGGGTTGGAACAGAAGACCCAGTACTTC,CASSWGLEQKTQYF
TRBV12-3/TRBV12-4,NA,16,TRBJ2-7,TRBD1,TGTGCCAGCAGGGGAAGGGACAGGGGGTCCTACAATGAGCAGTACTTC,CASRGRDRGSYNEQYF
TRBV7-9,NA,12,TRBJ1-2,NA,TGTGCCAGCAGCTTATTTGGTTCTGGCTACACCTTC,CASSLFGSGYTF
TRBV20-1,NA,15,TRBJ1-1,NA,TGCAGTGCTGCAGCGGTCCCTGGGGCGGGCACTGAAGCTTTCTTT,CSAAAVPGAGTEAFF
TRBV24-1,few,14,TRBJ2-7,TRBD1,TGTGCCACCAGTGATTTATCAGGGGGAAACGAGCAGTACTTC,CATSDLSGGNEQYF
TRBV7-2,NA,14,TRBJ2-7,NA,TGTGCCAGCAGCAAGACTCTAAGTTCCTACGAGCAGTACTTC,CASSKTLSSYEQYF
TRBV21-1,NA,15,TRBJ2-7,NA,TGTGCCAGCAGCAAAGAGGACACCGAACCCCAGGAGCAGTACTTC,CASSKEDTEPQEQYF
TRBV2,few,13,TRBJ2-7,NA,TGTGCCAGCAGTGACCGCGCCACGGACGAGCAGTACTTC,CASSDRATDEQYF
TRBV6-5,few,16,TRBJ2-1,NA,TGTGCCAGCAGCCCCTCGGCGGGACAGATCTACAATGAGCAGTTCTTC,CASSPSAGQIYNEQFF
TRBV20-1,NA,12,TRBJ2-5,NA,TGCAGTGCTAGAGAAGGGAGGGAGACCCAGTACTTC,CSAREGRETQYF
TRBV7-3,few,14,TRBJ2-1,TRBD2,TGTGCCAGCAGTGAAATTAGCGGGGGGGCTGAGCAGTTCTTC,CASSEISGGAEQFF
TRBV6-6,once,12,TRBJ2-1,NA,TGTGCCAGCAGTTACAGGTTGGGCAAGCAGTTCTTC,CASSYRLGKQFF
TRBV28,NA,14,TRBJ2-5,NA,TGTGCCAGCAGCCCTTTATCCCGGGGGGAGACCCAGTACTTC,CASSPLSRGETQYF
TRBV20-1,NA,14,TRBJ1-5,NA,TGCAGTGCCCGACAGGTCCGAAGCAATCAGCCCCAGCATTTT,CSARQVRSNQPQHF
TRBV4-2,few,16,TRBJ1-2,TRBD1,TGTGCCAGCAGCCAAGACAGGGGGTTTGTCGGCTATGGCTACACCTTC,CASSQDRGFVGYGYTF
TRBV18,NA,14,TRBJ2-7,NA,TGTGCCAGCTCACCGGAGTACCTTACGAGGGAGCAGTACTTC,CASSPEYLTREQYF
TRBV6-2/TRBV6-3,few,12,TRBJ2-7,NA,TGTGCCACCCAGGGTGAACTCTACGAGCAGTACTTC,CATQGELYEQYF
TRBV5-1,few,15,TRBJ1-4,TRBD1,TGCGCCAGCAGCCAACCCGGGACAGCGTTTGGGGGACTGTTTTTT,CASSQPGTAFGGLFF
TRBV12-3/TRBV12-4,NA,15,TRBJ1-6,TRBD1,TGTGCCAGCAGTTTAGCGCGACAGGGTAATTCACCCCTCCACTTT,CASSLARQGNSPLHF
TRBV5-6,NA,17,TRBJ1-5,NA,TGTGCCAGCAGCTTGGGGCCCAGGGGCCTAATCAATCAGCCCCAGCATTTT,CASSLGPRGLINQPQHF
TRBV10-3,few,17,TRBJ2-7,NA,TGTGCCATCAGATCTTCCGTTGAGGGACAAGAGCTCCACGAGCAGTACTTC,CAIRSSVEGQELHEQYF
TRBV12-3/TRBV12-4,NA,17,TRBJ2-3,TRBD2,TGTGCCAGCAGCGGGACTAGCGGGGGCCATAGCACAGATACGCAGTATTTT,CASSGTSGGHSTDTQYF
TRBV27,once,15,TRBJ2-7,TRBD1,TGTGCCAGCAGTTTCGGGGCAGGGGGCTCCTACGAGCAGTACTTC,CASSFGAGGSYEQYF
TRBV13,NA,14,TRBJ2-3,TRBD2,TGTGCCAGCATCGTAGCGGGGAGGGCAGATACGCAGTATTTT,CASIVAGRADTQYF
TRBV28,few,13,TRBJ2-3,NA,TGTGCCAGCAGTCACGGGGCGGCAGATACGCAGTATTTT,CASSHGAADTQYF
TRBV29-1,few,11,TRBJ2-3,TRBD1,TGCAGCGTCCGGACAGGCGGTACGCAGTATTTT,CSVRTGGTQYF
TRBV9,NA,14,TRBJ1-4,NA,TGTGCCAGCAGCGTCTGGGGGGGGAATGAAAAACTGTTTTTT,CASSVWGGNEKLFF
TRBV7-2,NA,15,TRBJ2-3,TRBD2,TGTGCCAGCAGGAAAAGCGGGAGCAGCACAGATGCGCAGTATTTT,CASRKSGSSTDAQYF
TRBV20-1,NA,13,TRBJ2-7,NA,TGCAGTGCTACGGGCCATCTAAACTACGAGCAGTACTTC,CSATGHLNYEQYF
TRBV7-9,NA,14,TRBJ1-4,NA,TGTGCCAGCAGCGTAAGCTTGTCCAGTGAAAAACTGTTTTTT,CASSVSLSSEKLFF
TRBV5-1,NA,16,TRBJ1-2,TRBD1,TGCGCCAGCAGCGAACTGATGGACAGGGCCGGGGATGGCTACACCTTC,CASSELMDRAGDGYTF
TRBV5-1,NA,15,TRBJ2-1,TRBD2,TGCGCCAGCAGCTTACGGCGGGAGCTGGGTGATGAGCAGTTCTTC,CASSLRRELGDEQFF
TRBV5-1,few,17,TRBJ2-3,TRBD2,TGCGCCAGCAGCTTGTTCGGACTAGCGGGGGGTGAAGATACGCAGTATTTT,CASSLFGLAGGEDTQYF
TRBV28,few,17,TRBJ2-3,TRBD2,TGTGCCAGCAGTCCCGTGCGGGGGAAACCTGGCACAGATACGCAGTATTTT,CASSPVRGKPGTDTQYF
TRBV4-3,NA,15,TRBJ2-1,TRBD2,TGCGCCAGCAGCGGCGGGACTAGCGGCTACAATGAGCAGTTCTTC,CASSGGTSGYNEQFF
TRBV6-2/TRBV6-3,once,17,TRBJ2-5,NA,TGTGCCAGCAGTACCAGGACAGGAGGGTACTCCTACAATGAGCAGTACTTC,CASSTRTGGYSYNEQYF